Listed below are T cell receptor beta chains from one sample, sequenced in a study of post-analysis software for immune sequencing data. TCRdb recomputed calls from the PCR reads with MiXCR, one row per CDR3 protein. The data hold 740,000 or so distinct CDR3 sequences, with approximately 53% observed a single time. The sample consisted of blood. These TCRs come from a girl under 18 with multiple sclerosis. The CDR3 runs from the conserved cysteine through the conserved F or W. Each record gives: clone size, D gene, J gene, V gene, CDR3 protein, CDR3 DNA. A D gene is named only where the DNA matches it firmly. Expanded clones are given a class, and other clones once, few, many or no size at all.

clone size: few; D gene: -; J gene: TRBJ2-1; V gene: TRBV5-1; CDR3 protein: CASSPGTANEQFF; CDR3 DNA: TGCGCCAGCAGCCCCGGGACTGCCAATGAGCAGTTCTTC
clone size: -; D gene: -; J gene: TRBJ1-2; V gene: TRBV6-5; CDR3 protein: CASRGGPKANYGYTF; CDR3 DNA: TGTGCCAGTAGGGGGGGTCCCAAAGCTAACTATGGCTACACCTTC
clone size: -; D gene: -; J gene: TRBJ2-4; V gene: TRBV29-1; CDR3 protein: CSVSPRALNIQYF; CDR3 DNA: TGCAGCGTTTCGCCCAGAGCCTTGAACATTCAGTACTTC
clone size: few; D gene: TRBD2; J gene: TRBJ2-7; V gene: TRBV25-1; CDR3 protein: CASSGSTSGGYEQYF; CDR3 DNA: TGTGCCAGCAGTGGTTCGACTAGCGGGGGCTACGAGCAGTACTTC
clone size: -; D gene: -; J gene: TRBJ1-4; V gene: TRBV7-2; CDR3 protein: CATAAGFRREKLFF; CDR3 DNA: TGTGCCACCGCTGCAGGTTTTAGACGGGAAAAACTGTTTTTT
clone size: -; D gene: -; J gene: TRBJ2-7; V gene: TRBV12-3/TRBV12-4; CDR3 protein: CASSSGQLTYYEQYF; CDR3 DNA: TGTGCCAGCAGCTCCGGACAACTCACTTACTACGAGCAGTACTTC
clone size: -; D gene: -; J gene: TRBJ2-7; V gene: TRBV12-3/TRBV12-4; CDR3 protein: CASSAPDRTSSYEQYF; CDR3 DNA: TGTGCCAGCAGTGCGCCAGACAGGACCAGCTCCTACGAGCAGTACTTC
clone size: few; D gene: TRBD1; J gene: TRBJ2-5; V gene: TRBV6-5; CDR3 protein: CASSFTGVTETQYF; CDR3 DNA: TGTGCCAGCAGTTTTACAGGGGTTACCGAGACCCAGTACTTC
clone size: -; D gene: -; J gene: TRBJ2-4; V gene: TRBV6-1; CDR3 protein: CASSEAGSAHLAKNIQYF; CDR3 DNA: TGTGCCAGCAGTGAAGCGGGTAGCGCCCATTTAGCCAAAAACATTCAGTACTTC
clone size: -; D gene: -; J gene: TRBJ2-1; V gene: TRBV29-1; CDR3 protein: CSVGAQGRFF; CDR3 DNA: TGCAGCGTAGGGGCCCAGGGACGGTTCTTC